These 26 T cell receptor beta chains share one sample of origin, sequenced in a study of OX40 agonist ivuxolimab in advanced cancers. Produced via immunoSEQ multiplex PCR; TCRdb's table is partial and in-frame only. The table lists fewer than 90,000 clones, roughly nine tenths of them singletons, with roughly 2% in the top ten. Source: CD4+ or CD8+ T cells sorted from blood, taken in a trial of the OX40 agonist ivuxolimab. The receptors shown here come from an adult with an advanced solid tumor such as melanoma, head and neck, liver or kidney cancer.

In its sample, this clone was seen once. This chain connects TRBV2 to TRBJ2-4; 8 bases line up with TRBD1. The CDR3 length is 15 residues. Germline lookup yields CDR1 SNHLY and CDR2 FYNNEI. V was clipped by 6 bases and J by 7 bases; unmatched bases: 11. CDR3 region: CASRPRGPLENIQYF. The CDR3 nucleotides are TGTGCCAGCAGGCCCAGGGGGCCCCTGGAGAACATTCAGTACTTC.

This CDR3 reads CASSYPKTSGSYEQYF. The DNA for the CDR3 is TGTGCCAGCAGTTACCCCAAGACTAGCGGGAGTTACGAGCAGTACTTC. The genes are TRBV6-5 and TRBJ2-7; TRBD2 agrees at 12 bases. Per the germline V gene, CDR1 is MNHEY and CDR2 is SVGAGI. There are 16 residues in the CDR3. Germline trimming cut 2 bases from V and 4 bases from J; bases unmatched to any gene: 6.

CDR3 protein: CASSLGTVTTGETQYF. Here the CDR3 DNA reads TGCGCCAGCAGCTTGGGGACGGTAACGACGGGAGAGACCCAGTACTTC. The gene calls are TRBV5-1 and TRBJ2-5, with no clear D. Trimming pared 0 bases from V and 4 bases from J, leaving 16 bases between. This CDR3 is built from 16 residues. From germline, CDR1 is SGHRS and CDR2 YFSETQ.

This sequence joins TRBV11-2 and TRBJ2-7; no clear D. Germline assignment: CDR1 SGHAT and CDR2 FQNNGV. Between the trimmed V and J ends, which lost 5 bases and 3 bases, there was a span of 5 bases. The CDR3 loop spans 11 amino acids. DNA of the CDR3: TGTGCCAGCAGCGCAAGCTACGAGCAGTACTTC. This codes for CASSASYEQYF.

The chain combines TRBV11-3 with TRBJ2-7; TRBD1 aligns across 9 bases. The germline gives CDR1 SGHNT, CDR2 YENEEA. CDR3 length: 15 residues. Trimming took 1 base from V and 6 from J; bases not matched to a gene: 7. The CDR3 spells CASSLAGTGFGEQYF. The CDR3 nucleotides read TGTGCCAGCAGCTTAGCAGGGACAGGGTTCGGCGAGCAGTACTTC.

The rearrangement uses TRBV5-4 and TRBJ1-3; no definite D call. CDR1 is SGHNT and CDR2 is YYREEE in the germline V gene (reference sequence). The CDR3 covers 16 residues. V was pared by 4 bases and J by 0 bases, with 14 bases between. In nucleotides, the CDR3 is TGTGCCAGCAGCGGGGAACCGTGGGGCTCTGGAAACACCATATATTTT. It translates to CASSGEPWGSGNTIYF.

The chain links TRBV5-5 to TRBJ2-7; 11 nucleotides match TRBD2. The CDR3 is 14 amino acids. Germline V CDR1 and CDR2: SGHKS, YYEKEE (reference sequence). V shed 1 base and J 4 bases; nucleotides not matched to a gene: 1. The CDR3 is CASSLLAGGYEQYF. The CDR3 DNA follows: TGTGCCAGCAGCTTGCTAGCGGGAGGTTACGAGCAGTACTTC.

The rearrangement joins TRBV30 to TRBJ1-3; D remains ambiguous. The germline gives CDR1 GTSNPN, CDR2 SVGIG (reference sequence). The V gene lost 1 base and the J gene lost 0 bases, with 10 bases spanning the gap. CDR3 length equals 15 residues. CDR3 DNA: TGTGCCTGGAGTGAGGGCAGTATCTCTGGAAACACCATATATTTT. It encodes CAWSEGSISGNTIYF.

This rearrangement joins TRBV10-3 to TRBJ2-1, with TRBD1 matching 10 bases. This CDR3 is 17 amino acids long. J lost 6 bases, V lost 6 bases, and 14 bases had no gene match. CDR1 is ENHRY and CDR2 is SYGVKD in the germline V gene. CDR3 nucleotides: TGTGCCATCAGGGGAGGCAGTGGGGACAGGGGCTTCAATGAGCAGTTCTTC. Translation gives CAIRGGSGDRGFNEQFF.

The chain carries TRBV28 and TRBJ2-6, with 7 nucleotides matching TRBD2. Germline trimming cut 8 bases from V and 4 bases from J; bases unmatched to any gene: 11. Germline-derived CDR1 and CDR2 are MDHEN and SYDVKM. The CDR3 covers 16 residues. Here the CDR3 DNA reads TGTGCCAGCGAGGCTCAGGGAGGGTCGGGGGCCAACGTCCTGACTTTC. It encodes CASEAQGGSGANVLTF.

The rearrangement uses TRBV5-4 and TRBJ1-2; D not resolved. The CDR3 sequence is 13 residues long. V was shortened by 1 base and J by 8 bases, with 12 bases between the two germline ends. Per the germline V gene, CDR1 is SGHNT and CDR2 is YYREEE (reference sequence). In nucleotides, the CDR3 is TGTGCCAGCAGCTTGAAGCAGGTCGGGGGCTACACCTTC. Residues: CASSLKQVGGYTF.

The rearrangement uses TRBV5-1 and TRBJ1-2, with a weak D call TRBD1 (5 bases). V was pared by 1 base and J by 0 bases, with 7 bases between. The CDR3 is 14 amino acids. CDR1 and CDR2 from the germline V gene are SGHRS and YFSETQ. The CDR3 region has the DNA TGCGCCAGCAGCTTGAGGGGATCTAACTATGGCTACACCTTC. Its protein product is CASSLRGSNYGYTF.

V usage is TRBV5-1 and J usage is TRBJ2-1; the D gene is possibly TRBD1 (6 bases). The CDR3 extends over 16 amino acids. Germline V gene lookup returns CDR1 SGHRS and CDR2 YFSETQ. The germline V and J ends were trimmed by 1 base and 5 bases, with 16 bases remaining between them. The CDR3 here is CASSLFAAGAHNEQFF. As DNA, the CDR3 is TGCGCCAGCAGCTTGTTCGCGGCAGGGGCCCACAATGAGCAGTTCTTC.

V usage is TRBV10-2 and J usage is TRBJ1-5, with D possibly matching TRBD1 (6 bases). Trimming removed 0 bases at V and 4 bases at J, with 16 bases between. Germline V CDR1 and CDR2: WSHSY, SAAADI. The CDR3 loop spans 17 amino acids. As DNA, the CDR3 is TGCGCCAGCAGTGAGTCAAGCCCCGGGGGGCGAAATCAGCCCCAGCATTTT. Translation gives CASSESSPGGRNQPQHF.

This chain uses TRBV5-8 with TRBJ2-3; D possibly matches TRBD1 or TRBD2 (6 bases each). This CDR3 is 15 amino acids long. The V end was cut by 7 bases, the J end by 2 bases, with 17 bases between. Germline loops: CDR1 SGHTS, CDR2 YDEGEE. This chain's CDR3 is CASSTGGGTTDTQYF. CDR3 DNA sequence: TGTGCCAGCTCTACCGGGGGCGGGACCACAGATACGCAGTATTTT.

This clone was recorded once. The chain is built from TRBV12-2 and TRBJ1-4. TRBV12-2 represents a pseudogene. The length of the CDR3 is 14 residues. The CDR3 loop is CASRSMGLDEKLFF. For the CDR3, the DNA is TGTGCAAGTCGCTCCATGGGACTCGATGAAAAACTGTTTTTT.

The J gene is TRBJ1-2, the V gene TRBV28; maybe TRBD1 (5 bases). CDR3 length equals 12 residues. Looked up from germline, CDR1 is MDHEN and CDR2 is SYDVKM. V was trimmed by 3 bases and J by 4 bases, leaving 6 bases between them. This chain's CDR3 is CASSLGGYGYTF. CDR3 DNA sequence: TGTGCCAGCAGTTTGGGGGGCTATGGCTACACCTTC.

This clone came up a few times. The J gene is TRBJ2-3, the V gene TRBV7-9; D is undetermined. The CDR3 has 12 amino acids. V was shortened by 2 bases and J by 4 bases, with 4 bases between the two germline ends. Germline-derived CDR1 and CDR2 are SEHNR and FQNEAQ (reference sequence). As DNA, the CDR3 is TGTGCCAGCAGCTTATTCCCAGATACGCAGTATTTT. It translates to CASSLFPDTQYF.

The chain uses TRBV5-1 and TRBJ2-5; D remains ambiguous. The germline gives CDR1 SGHRS, CDR2 YFSETQ. V was clipped by 0 bases and J by 0 bases, with 12 bases between them. CDR3 length: 16 amino acids. As DNA, the CDR3 is TGCGCCAGCAGCTTGGGACTTAAGGCCAACCAAGAGACCCAGTACTTC. As protein: CASSLGLKANQETQYF.

The chain employs TRBV7-2 and TRBJ2-7; 10 nucleotides match TRBD2. Losses at the gene ends were 6 bases for V and 2 bases for J; bases not matched to a gene: 7. Germline CDR1 reads SGHTA; CDR2 reads FQGNSA. The CDR3 is made up of 15 amino acids. CDR3 DNA sequence: TGTGCCAGCAGTTCGAGGACTAGCGGCCCCTACGAGCAGTACTTC. It yields the protein CASSSRTSGPYEQYF.

The chain recombines TRBV4-3 with TRBJ2-1; the match to TRBD2 covers 14 bases. The V segment lost 0 bases and the J segment 8 bases; nucleotides outside the gene matches: 6. Germline V gene sequence: CDR1 LGHNA, CDR2 YSLEER. This CDR3 comprises 17 residues. The CDR3 sequence is CASSQEVGTSGSYEQFF. In DNA form, the CDR3 reads TGCGCCAGCAGCCAAGAGGTCGGGACTAGCGGGAGTTATGAGCAGTTCTTC.

This chain joins TRBV7-2 and TRBJ2-2, with TRBD2 as a possible D gene (5 bases). CDR1 is SGHTA, CDR2 FQGNSA, per germline. This CDR3 is 18 amino acids long. V was pared by 1 base and J by 0 bases, with 15 bases between. CDR3 sequence: CASSLGSISSSNTGELFF. The CDR3 coding sequence is TGTGCCAGCAGCTTAGGGTCCATTTCTAGCTCGAACACCGGGGAGCTGTTTTTT.

The J gene is TRBJ2-7, the V gene TRBV28; D is uncertain. The V gene lost 2 bases and the J gene lost 0 bases, with 2 bases spanning the gap. Germline loops: CDR1 MDHEN, CDR2 SYDVKM. The CDR3 extends over 12 amino acids. CDR3 bases: TGTGCCAGCAGTTTAGGCTCCTACGAGCAGTACTTC. It encodes CASSLGSYEQYF. The full variable domain, in which reference TRBV28 and TRBJ2-7 provide the parts outside the CDR3, is DVKVTQSSRYLVKRTGEKVFLECVQDMDHENMFWYRQDPGLGLRLIYFSYDVKMKEKGDIPEGYSVSREKKERFSLILESASTNQTSMYLCASSLGSYEQYFGPGTRLTVT.

DNA of the CDR3: TGTGCCAGCAGTCCGGGTCCGACTAGCGGAATGGGGTACTTC. Translation: CASSPGPTSGMGYF. The V gene is TRBV28, the J gene TRBJ2-7; 9 bases line up with TRBD2. The V and J ends lost 5 bases and 12 bases, in that order; junction bases with no gene match: 14. Germline CDR1 is MDHEN and CDR2 is SYDVKM. This CDR3 is 14 amino acids long.

This chain connects TRBV10-3 to TRBJ2-3; 9 nucleotides line up with TRBD2. With V trimmed by 6 bases and J by 8 bases, 12 bases remained unmatched. The CDR3 consists of 15 residues. Germline V gene lookup returns CDR1 ENHRY and CDR2 SYGVKD. The CDR3 nucleotides are TGTGCCATCAGAGCAGCGGGAGGAATATCTGGTACGCAGTATTTT. Translation gives CAIRAAGGISGTQYF.

This clone was observed a handful of times. The rearrangement joins TRBV10-1 to TRBJ2-7; D gene uncertain. This CDR3 has 13 amino acids. Per germline, CDR1 WNHNN and CDR2 SYGVQD (reference sequence). V was pared by 5 bases and J by 6 bases, with 14 bases between. CDR3 DNA: TGCGCCAGCAGTCAACAAACATGGGGCGAGCAGTACTTC. Encoded protein: CASSQQTWGEQYF.